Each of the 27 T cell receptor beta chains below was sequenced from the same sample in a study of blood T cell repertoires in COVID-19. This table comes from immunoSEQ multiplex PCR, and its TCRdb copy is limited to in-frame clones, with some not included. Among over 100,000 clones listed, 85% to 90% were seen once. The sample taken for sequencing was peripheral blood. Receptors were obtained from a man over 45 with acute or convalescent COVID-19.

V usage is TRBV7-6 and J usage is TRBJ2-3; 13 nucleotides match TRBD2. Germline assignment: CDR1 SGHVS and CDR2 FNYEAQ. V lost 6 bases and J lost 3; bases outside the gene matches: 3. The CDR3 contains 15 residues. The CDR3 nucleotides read TGTGCCAGCAGACGACTAGCGGGAGGTACAGATACGCAGTATTTT. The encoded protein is CASRRLAGGTDTQYF.

This chain's CDR3 is CASSSQGTTGELFF. The CDR3 DNA reads as TGTGCCAGCAGCTCGCAGGGGACCACCGGGGAGCTGTTTTTT. The chain has TRBV5-6 and TRBJ2-2, with TRBD1 as a possible D gene (6 bases). Germline CDR1 is SGHDT and CDR2 is YYEEEE. Trimming took 3 bases from V and 4 from J, leaving 10 bases between them. CDR3 length equals 14 residues.

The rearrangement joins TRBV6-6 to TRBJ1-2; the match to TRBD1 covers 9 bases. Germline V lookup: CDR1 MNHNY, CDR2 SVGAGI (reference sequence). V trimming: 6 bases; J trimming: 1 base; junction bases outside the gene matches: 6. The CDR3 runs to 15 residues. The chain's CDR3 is CASSYRQGVNYGYTF. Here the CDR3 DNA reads TGTGCCAGCAGCTACAGACAGGGGGTTAACTATGGCTACACCTTC.

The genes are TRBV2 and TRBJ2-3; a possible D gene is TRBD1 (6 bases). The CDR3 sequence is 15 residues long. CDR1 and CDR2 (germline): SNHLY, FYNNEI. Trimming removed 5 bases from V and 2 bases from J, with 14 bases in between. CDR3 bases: TGTGCCAGCAGTCCTACAGGGATGACCACAGATACGCAGTATTTT. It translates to CASSPTGMTTDTQYF.

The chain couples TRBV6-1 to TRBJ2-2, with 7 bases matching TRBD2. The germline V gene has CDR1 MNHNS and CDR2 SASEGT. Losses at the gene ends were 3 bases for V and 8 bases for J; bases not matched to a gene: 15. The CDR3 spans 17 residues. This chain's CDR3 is CASSEASLWAGAGELFF. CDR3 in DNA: TGTGCCAGCAGTGAGGCATCGTTGTGGGCGGGAGCTGGGGAGCTGTTTTTT.

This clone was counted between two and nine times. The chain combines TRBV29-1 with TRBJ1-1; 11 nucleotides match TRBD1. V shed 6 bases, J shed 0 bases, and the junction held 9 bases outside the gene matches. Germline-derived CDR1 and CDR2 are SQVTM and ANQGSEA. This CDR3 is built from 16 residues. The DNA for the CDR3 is TGCAGCGTGGGGACAGGGGGAAGCAACATGAACACTGAAGCTTTCTTT. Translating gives CSVGTGGSNMNTEAFF.

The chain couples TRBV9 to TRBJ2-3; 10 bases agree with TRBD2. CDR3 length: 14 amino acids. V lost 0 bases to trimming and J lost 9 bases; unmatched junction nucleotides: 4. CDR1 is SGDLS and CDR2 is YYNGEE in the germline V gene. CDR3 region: CASSVEGTSATQYF. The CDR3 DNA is TGTGCCAGCAGCGTAGAAGGGACTAGCGCGACGCAGTATTTT. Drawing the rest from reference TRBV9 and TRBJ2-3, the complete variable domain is DSGVTQTPKHLITATGQRVTLRCSPRSGDLSVYWYQQSLDQGLQFLIQYYNGEERAKGNILERFSAQQFPDLHSELNLSSLELGDSALYFCASSVEGTSATQYFGPGTRLTVL.

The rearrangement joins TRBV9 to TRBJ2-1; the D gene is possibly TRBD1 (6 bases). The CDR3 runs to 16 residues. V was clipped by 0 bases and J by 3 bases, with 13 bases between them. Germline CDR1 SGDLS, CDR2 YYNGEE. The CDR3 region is CASSVGTAQRYNEQFF. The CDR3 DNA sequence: TGTGCCAGCAGCGTAGGGACAGCACAACGCTACAATGAGCAGTTCTTC. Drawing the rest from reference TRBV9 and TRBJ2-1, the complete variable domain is DSGVTQTPKHLITATGQRVTLRCSPRSGDLSVYWYQQSLDQGLQFLIQYYNGEERAKGNILERFSAQQFPDLHSELNLSSLELGDSALYFCASSVGTAQRYNEQFFGPGTRLTVL.

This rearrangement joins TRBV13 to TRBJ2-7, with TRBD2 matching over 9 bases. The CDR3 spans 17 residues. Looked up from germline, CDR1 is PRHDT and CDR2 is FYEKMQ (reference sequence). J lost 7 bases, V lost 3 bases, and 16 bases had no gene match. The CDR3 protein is CASSFRQAAAGGREQYF. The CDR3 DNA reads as TGTGCCAGCAGCTTTCGGCAGGCCGCCGCGGGAGGGAGGGAGCAGTACTTC.

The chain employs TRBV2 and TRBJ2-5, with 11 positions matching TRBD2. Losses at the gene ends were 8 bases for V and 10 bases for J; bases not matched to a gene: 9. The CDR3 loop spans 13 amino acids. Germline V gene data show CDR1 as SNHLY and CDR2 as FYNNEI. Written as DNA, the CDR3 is TGTGCCAGCGGGACTAGCGGAATCCGAGACCAGTACTTC. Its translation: CASGTSGIRDQYF.

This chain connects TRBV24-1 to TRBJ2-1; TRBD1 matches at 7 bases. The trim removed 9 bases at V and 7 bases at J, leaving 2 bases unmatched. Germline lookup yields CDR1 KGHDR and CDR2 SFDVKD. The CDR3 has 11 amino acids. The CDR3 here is CATEQGNEQFF. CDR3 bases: TGTGCCACCGAACAGGGGAATGAGCAGTTCTTC.

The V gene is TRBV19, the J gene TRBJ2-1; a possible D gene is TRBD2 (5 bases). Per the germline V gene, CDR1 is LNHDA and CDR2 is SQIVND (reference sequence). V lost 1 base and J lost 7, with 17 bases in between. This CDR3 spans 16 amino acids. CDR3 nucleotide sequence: TGTGCCAGTAGTATAGTTAGGACTGCCTTTGGGAATGAGCAGTTCTTC. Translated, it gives CASSIVRTAFGNEQFF.

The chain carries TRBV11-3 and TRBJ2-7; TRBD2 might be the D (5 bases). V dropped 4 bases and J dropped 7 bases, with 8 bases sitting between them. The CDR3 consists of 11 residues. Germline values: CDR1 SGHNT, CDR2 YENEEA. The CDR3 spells CASSSGIEQYF. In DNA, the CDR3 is TGTGCCAGCAGCTCCGGGATAGAGCAGTACTTC.

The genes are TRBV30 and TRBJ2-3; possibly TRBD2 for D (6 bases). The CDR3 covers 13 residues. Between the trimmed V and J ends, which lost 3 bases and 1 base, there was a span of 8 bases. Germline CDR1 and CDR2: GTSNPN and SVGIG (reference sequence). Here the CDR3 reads CAWRAGGTDTQYF. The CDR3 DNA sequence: TGTGCCTGGAGAGCGGGCGGCACAGATACGCAGTATTTT.

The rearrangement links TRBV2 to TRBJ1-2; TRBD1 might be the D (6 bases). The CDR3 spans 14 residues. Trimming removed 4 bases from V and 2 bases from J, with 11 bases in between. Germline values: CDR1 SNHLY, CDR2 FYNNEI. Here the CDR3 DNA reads TGTGCCAGCAGTGTCGCGGGGGCCAACTATGGCTACACCTTC. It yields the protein CASSVAGANYGYTF.

The CDR3 DNA sequence: TGTGCCAGTATGAGGACAGAGAATGAAAAACTGTTTTTT. It codes for CASMRTENEKLFF. This chain links TRBV19 with TRBJ1-4, with D possibly matching TRBD1 (6 bases). Trimming stripped 7 bases from V and 5 bases from J, with 11 bases between. This CDR3 spans 13 amino acids. Germline-derived CDR1 and CDR2 are LNHDA and SQIVND (reference sequence). The variable domain in full, completed from reference TRBV19 and TRBJ1-4, reads DGGITQSPKYLFRKEGQNVTLSCEQNLNHDAMYWYRQDPGQGLRLIYYSQIVNDFQKGDIAEGYSVSREKKESFPLTVTSAQKNPTAFYLCASMRTENEKLFFGSGTQLSVL.

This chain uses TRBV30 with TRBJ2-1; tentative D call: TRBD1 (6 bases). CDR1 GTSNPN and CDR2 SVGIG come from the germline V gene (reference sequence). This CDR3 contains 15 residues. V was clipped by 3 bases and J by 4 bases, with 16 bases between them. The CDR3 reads CAWSLGAGAYNEQFF. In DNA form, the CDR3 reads TGTGCCTGGAGCCTCGGGGCAGGGGCTTACAATGAGCAGTTCTTC.

The CDR3 DNA reads TGTGCCAGCAGCATAAATTTAGCGGAGACCCAGTACTTC. Residues: CASSINLAETQYF. The V and J genes are TRBV7-9 and TRBJ2-5; tentative D call: TRBD2 (5 bases). Germline loops: CDR1 SEHNR, CDR2 FQNEAQ (reference sequence). The CDR3 has 13 amino acids. The V end was cut by 5 bases, the J end by 5 bases, with 12 bases between.

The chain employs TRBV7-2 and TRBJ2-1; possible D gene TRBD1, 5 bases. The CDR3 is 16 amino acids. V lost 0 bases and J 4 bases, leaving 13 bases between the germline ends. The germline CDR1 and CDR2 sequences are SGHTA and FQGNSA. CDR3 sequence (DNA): TGTGCCAGCAGCTTAGCGGTCCAGGGCGCATACAATGAGCAGTTCTTC. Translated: CASSLAVQGAYNEQFF. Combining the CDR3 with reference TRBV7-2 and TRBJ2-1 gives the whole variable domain GAGVSQSPSNKVTEKGKDVELRCDPISGHTALYWYRQSLGQGLEFLIYFQGNSAPDKSGLPSDRFSAERTGGSVSTLTIQRTQQEDSAVYLCASSLAVQGAYNEQFFGPGTRLTVL.

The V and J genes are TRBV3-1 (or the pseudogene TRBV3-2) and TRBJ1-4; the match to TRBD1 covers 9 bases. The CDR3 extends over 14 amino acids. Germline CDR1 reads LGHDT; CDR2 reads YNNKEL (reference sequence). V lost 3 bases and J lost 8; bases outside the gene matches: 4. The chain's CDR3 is CASSQTGGREKLFF. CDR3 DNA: TGTGCCAGCAGCCAGACAGGGGGAAGAGAAAAACTGTTTTTT.

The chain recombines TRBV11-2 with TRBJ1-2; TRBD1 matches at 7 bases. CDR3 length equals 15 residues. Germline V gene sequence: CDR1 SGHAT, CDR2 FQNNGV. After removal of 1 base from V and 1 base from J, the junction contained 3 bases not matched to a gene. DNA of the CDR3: TGTGCCAGCAGCTTAGGTCCAGGGGGTAACTATGGCTACACCTTC. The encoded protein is CASSLGPGGNYGYTF.

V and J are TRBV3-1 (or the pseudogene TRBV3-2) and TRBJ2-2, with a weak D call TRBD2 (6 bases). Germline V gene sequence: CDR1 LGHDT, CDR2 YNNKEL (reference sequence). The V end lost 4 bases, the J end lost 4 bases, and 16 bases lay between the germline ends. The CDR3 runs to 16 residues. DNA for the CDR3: TGTGCCAGCAGCCGCCGGGGGACGAGAGGCACCGGGGAGCTGTTTTTT. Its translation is CASSRRGTRGTGELFF.

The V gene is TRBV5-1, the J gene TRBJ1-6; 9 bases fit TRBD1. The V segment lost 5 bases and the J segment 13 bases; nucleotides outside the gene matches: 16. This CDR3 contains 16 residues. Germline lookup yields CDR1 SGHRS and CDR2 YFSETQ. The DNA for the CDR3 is TGCGCCAGCAGAGAAAGATTACAGGGGGCGTCTGCTCCCCTCCACTTT. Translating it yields CASRERLQGASAPLHF.

The CDR3 here is CASSPIAYNEQFF. CDR3 DNA sequence: TGTGCCAGCTCACCGATAGCATACAATGAGCAGTTCTTC. The chain employs TRBV18 and TRBJ2-1; the D is unclear. The CDR3 loop spans 13 amino acids. Trimming cost V 3 bases and J 4 bases, with 7 bases left between them. Germline V gene sequence: CDR1 KGHSH, CDR2 LQKENI.

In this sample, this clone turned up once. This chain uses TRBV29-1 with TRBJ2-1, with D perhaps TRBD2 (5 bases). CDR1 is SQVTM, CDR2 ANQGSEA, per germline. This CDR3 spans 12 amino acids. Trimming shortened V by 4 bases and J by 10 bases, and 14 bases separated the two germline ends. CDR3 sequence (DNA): TGCAGCGTTGCCCAGCGGACCCTCGAGCAGTTCTTC. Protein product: CSVAQRTLEQFF.

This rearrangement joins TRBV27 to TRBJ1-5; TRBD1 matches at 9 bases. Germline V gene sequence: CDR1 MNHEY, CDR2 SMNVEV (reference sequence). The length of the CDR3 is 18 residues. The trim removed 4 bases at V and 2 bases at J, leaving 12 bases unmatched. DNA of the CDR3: TGTGCCAGCAGTTCCGGACAGGGGTTAGGGGGTGGCAATCAGCCCCAGCATTTT. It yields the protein CASSSGQGLGGGNQPQHF.

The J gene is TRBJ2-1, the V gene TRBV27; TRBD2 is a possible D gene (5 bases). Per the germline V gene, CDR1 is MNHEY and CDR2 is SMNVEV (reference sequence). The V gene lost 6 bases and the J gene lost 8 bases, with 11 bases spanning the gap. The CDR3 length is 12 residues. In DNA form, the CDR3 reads TGTGCCAGCAGACTAGGGTACGATGAGCAGTTCTTC. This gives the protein CASRLGYDEQFF.